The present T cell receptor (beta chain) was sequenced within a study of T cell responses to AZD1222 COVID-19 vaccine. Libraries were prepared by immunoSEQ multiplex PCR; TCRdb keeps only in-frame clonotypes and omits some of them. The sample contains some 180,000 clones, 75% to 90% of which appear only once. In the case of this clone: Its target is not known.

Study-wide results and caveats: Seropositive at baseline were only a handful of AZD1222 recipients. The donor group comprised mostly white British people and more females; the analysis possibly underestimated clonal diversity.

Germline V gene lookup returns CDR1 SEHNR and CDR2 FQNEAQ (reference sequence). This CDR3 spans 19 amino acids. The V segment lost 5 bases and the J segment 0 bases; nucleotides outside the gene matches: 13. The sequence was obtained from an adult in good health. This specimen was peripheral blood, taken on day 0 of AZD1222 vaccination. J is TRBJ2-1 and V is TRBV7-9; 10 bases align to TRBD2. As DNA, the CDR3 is TGTGCCAGCAGCCCGGCGCGACTAGCGGGTCCGGGCTCCTACAATGAGCAGTTCTTC. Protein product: CASSPARLAGPGSYNEQFF.